The T cell receptor (beta chain) described here comes from a study of T-cell memory formation after mild COVID-19. Study outcomes and limitations: Researchers found some responding clones in pre-infection memory, a sign that cross-reactive memory joined.

V lost 5 bases and J 7 bases, leaving 18 bases between the germline ends. This CDR3 comprises 15 residues. This clonotype was detected only a few times. The antigen remains unidentified. From 5'RACE with constant-segment primers came TCR alpha and TCR beta cDNA libraries that carried sample barcodes and UMIs. Each CDR3 protein gets one entry after TCRdb re-called the 5' RACE reads with MiXCR. The data contain around 310,000 distinct CDR3 sequences, under 25% of them singletons. The source material was PBMCs or a T cell subset sorted from them (not recorded which). This sequence was found in a man aged 18-30 years who had mild COVID-19 (a few samples of this study predate the infection). Cell type and time point are not known. The V and J genes are TRBV12-3 or TRBV12-4 and TRBJ2-1; TRBD2 is a possible D gene (6 bases). DNA for the CDR3: TGTGCCAGCAGTACGAACCGGAGGGGAGAGAATGAGCAGTTCTTC. This gives the protein CASSTNRRGENEQFF.